The 11 T cell receptor beta chains reported below all come from one sample, sequenced in a study of OX40 agonist ivuxolimab in advanced cancers. Clones were read by immunoSEQ multiplex PCR, and TCRdb kept only the in-frame ones, dropping some. The table lists 9,500 to 13,000 clones, approximately 84% of them singletons. The sample here was CD4+ or CD8+ T cells sorted from blood, taken in a trial of the OX40 agonist ivuxolimab. These receptors originate from an adult with an advanced solid tumor such as melanoma, head and neck, liver or kidney cancer.

CDR3 sequence reads: CASSSSGLGGNEQFF. DNA of the CDR3: TGTGCCAGCAGCTCCTCGGGACTAGGGGGCAATGAGCAGTTCTTC. The J gene is TRBJ2-1, the V gene TRBV5-4; TRBD2 aligns across 8 bases. V lost 3 bases and J lost 6; bases outside the gene matches: 8. The V gene's germline CDR1 is SGHNT and CDR2 YYREEE (reference sequence). The CDR3 consists of 15 residues.

This clone is classed as large. The gene calls are TRBV7-9 and TRBJ1-2; D remains unclear. V was clipped by 9 bases and J by 0 bases, with 11 bases between them. The CDR3 is made up of 13 amino acids. Germline V gives CDR1 SEHNR, CDR2 FQNEAQ (reference sequence). The CDR3 sequence is CASSSKANYGYTF. The CDR3 DNA reads TGTGCCAGTTCTTCAAAGGCTAACTATGGCTACACCTTC.

The chain combines TRBV5-1 with TRBJ2-7, with D unresolved. This CDR3 contains 13 residues. Trimming removed 0 bases at V and 3 bases at J, with 7 bases between. Germline CDR1 and CDR2: SGHRS and YFSETQ. The CDR3 here is CASSLEPHYEQYF. DNA of the CDR3: TGCGCCAGCAGCTTGGAACCACACTACGAGCAGTACTTC.

The chain employs TRBV5-8 and TRBJ2-7; D not resolved. Germline V CDR1 and CDR2: SGHTS, YDEGEE. CDR3 size: 14 residues. Deletions cut 2 bases from V and 4 bases from J, with 13 bases between. The CDR3 DNA reads TGTGCCAGCAGCTTTAGTGGTACCCTATACGAGCAGTACTTC. Residues: CASSFSGTLYEQYF.

The V call is TRBV7-9, the J call TRBJ2-5, with 8 bases lining up with TRBD1. V lost 2 bases and J lost 4; bases outside the gene matches: 12. Germline V CDR1 and CDR2: SEHNR, FQNEAQ (reference sequence). The CDR3 runs 17 residues. The CDR3 is CASSLLTYDRGLETQYF. The CDR3 nucleotides are TGTGCCAGCAGCTTATTAACCTATGACAGGGGATTAGAGACCCAGTACTTC.

This chain joins TRBV5-6 and TRBJ2-3; D is unresolved. Germline CDR1 and CDR2: SGHDT and YYEEEE. There are 15 residues in the CDR3. V dropped 2 bases and J dropped 3 bases, with 13 bases sitting between them. CDR3 coding DNA: TGTGCCAGCAGCTTCTCACGGCACGGGACAGATACGCAGTATTTT. Protein product: CASSFSRHGTDTQYF. Full variable domain (rest looked up from reference TRBV5-6 and TRBJ2-3): DAGVTQSPTHLIKTRGQQVTLRCSPKSGHDTVSWYQQALGQGPQFIFQYYEEEERQRGNFPDRFSGHQFPNYSSELNVNALLLGDSALYLCASSFSRHGTDTQYFGPGTRLTVL.

The chain employs TRBV29-1 and TRBJ2-7, with D maybe TRBD2 (5 bases). Per germline, CDR1 SQVTM and CDR2 ANQGSEA. Trimming cost V 0 bases and J 2 bases, with 8 bases left between them. This CDR3 is built from 13 residues. The CDR3 nucleotides read TGCAGCGTTGAAGAAGCGGAGACCTACGAGCAGTACTTC. Residues: CSVEEAETYEQYF.

This chain links TRBV9 with TRBJ2-7, with TRBD2 matching 7 bases. The junction had 2 bases not matched to a gene; V was cut back by 4 bases and J by 1 base. The length of the CDR3 is 13 residues. Germline V gives CDR1 SGDLS, CDR2 YYNGEE. CDR3 nucleotide sequence: TGTGCCAGCAGCCCGGGGGGTTCCTACGAGCAGTACTTC. This gives the protein CASSPGGSYEQYF.

In its sample, this clone was seen a few times. The chain uses TRBV14 and TRBJ1-1, with D hard to call. The CDR3 is 14 amino acids. The germline CDR1 and CDR2 sequences are SGHDN and FVKESK. Trimming took 7 bases from V and 1 from J, leaving 13 bases between them. CDR3 coding DNA: TGTGCCAGCACCCGTCTAGAGTGGAACACTGAAGCTTTCTTT. Translated, it gives CASTRLEWNTEAFF.

The rearrangement joins TRBV19 to TRBJ2-7; 9 bases fit TRBD1. The germline CDR1 and CDR2 sequences are LNHDA and SQIVND (reference sequence). The trim removed 4 bases at V and 1 base at J, leaving 14 bases unmatched. CDR3 size: 18 residues. CDR3 loop: CASSRFHAGQGPSYEQYF. CDR3 sequence (DNA): TGTGCCAGTAGTAGGTTTCATGCGGGACAGGGTCCGTCCTACGAGCAGTACTTC.

This clone was detected only once. The chain uses TRBV6-1 and TRBJ1-1, with D unresolved. Germline CDR1 MNHNS, CDR2 SASEGT. V was pared by 6 bases and J by 0 bases, with 8 bases between. The CDR3 has 13 amino acids. CDR3 region: CASSEGMNTEAFF. The DNA of the CDR3 is TGTGCCAGCAGCGAGGGAATGAACACTGAAGCTTTCTTT.